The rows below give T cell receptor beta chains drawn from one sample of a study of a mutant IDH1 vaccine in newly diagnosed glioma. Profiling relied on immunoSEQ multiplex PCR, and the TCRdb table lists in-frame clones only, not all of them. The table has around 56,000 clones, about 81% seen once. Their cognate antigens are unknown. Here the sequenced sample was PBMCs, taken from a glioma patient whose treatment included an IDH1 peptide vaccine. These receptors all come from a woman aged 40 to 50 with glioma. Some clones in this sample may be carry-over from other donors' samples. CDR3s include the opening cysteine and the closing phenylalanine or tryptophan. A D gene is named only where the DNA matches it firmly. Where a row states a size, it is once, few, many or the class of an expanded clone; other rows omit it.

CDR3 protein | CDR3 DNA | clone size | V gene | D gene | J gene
CAIKADREGNDGYTF | TGTGCCATCAAAGCCGACAGGGAAGGGAATGATGGCTACACCTTC | NA | TRBV10-3 | TRBD1 | TRBJ1-2
CASSGRGGTEAFF | TGTGCCAGCAGTGGCCGAGGGGGGACTGAAGCTTTCTTT | NA | TRBV2 | NA | TRBJ1-1
CASSERGNTEAFF | TGTGCCAGCTCAGAGCGGGGGAACACTGAAGCTTTCTTT | NA | TRBV6-1 | NA | TRBJ1-1
CAWRLLGGLNTEAFF | TGTGCCTGGAGGCTTCTTGGGGGATTGAACACTGAAGCTTTCTTT | few | TRBV30 | NA | TRBJ1-1
CASRGTGNGEQYF | TGTGCCAGTAGAGGGACAGGGAATGGCGAGCAGTACTTC | NA | TRBV19 | TRBD1 | TRBJ2-7
CASKGAEAFF | TGTGCCAGCAAGGGGGCTGAAGCTTTCTTT | few | TRBV6-5 | NA | TRBJ1-1
CAITQGLTNTIYF | TGTGCCATAACACAGGGTCTAACAAACACCATATATTTT | NA | TRBV10-3 | NA | TRBJ1-3
CSLGRGNTEAFF | TGCAGCCTAGGAAGGGGGAACACTGAAGCTTTCTTT | few | TRBV29-1 | NA | TRBJ1-1
CASSYGTAQETQYF | TGTGCCAGCAGTTACGGGACAGCCCAAGAGACCCAGTACTTC | NA | TRBV6-5 | TRBD1 | TRBJ2-5
CASSLAGNSPLHF | TGCGCCAGCAGCTTGGCCGGTAATTCACCCCTCCACTTT | NA | TRBV5-1 | NA | TRBJ1-6
CASSPPGSTEAFF | TGTGCCAGCTCCCCCCCGGGTAGCACTGAAGCTTTCTTT | NA | TRBV18 | NA | TRBJ1-1
CASGQKPGEKLFF | TGTGCCAGTGGACAGAAGCCGGGCGAAAAACTGTTTTTT | NA | TRBV19 | NA | TRBJ1-4
CASSLNLGNNQPQHF | TGTGCCAGCAGCTTAAATTTGGGGAACAATCAGCCCCAGCATTTT | NA | TRBV7-2 | NA | TRBJ1-5
CASSDSGGQNEQFF | TGTGCCAGCAGTGACTCGGGGGGGCAAAATGAGCAGTTCTTC | NA | TRBV6-4 | NA | TRBJ2-1
CASSGFGTDPEETQYF | TGTGCCAGCAGCGGGTTCGGGACAGACCCAGAGGAGACCCAGTACTTC | once | TRBV2 | TRBD1 | TRBJ2-5
CASSGLQGRNEQFF | TGTGCCAGCAGCGGTCTACAGGGGCGAAATGAGCAGTTCTTC | NA | TRBV11-2 | TRBD1 | TRBJ2-1
CASSRPRPGQDEKLFF | TGTGCCAGCAGCCGCCCTCGGCCAGGGCAGGATGAAAAACTGTTTTTT | NA | TRBV7-2 | NA | TRBJ1-4
CASSKDSYNYGYTF | TGTGCCAGTAGTAAGGACAGCTATAACTATGGCTACACCTTC | NA | TRBV19 | NA | TRBJ1-2
CAKKGTGSNTGELFF | TGTGCCAAGAAGGGCACTGGATCGAACACCGGGGAGCTGTTTTTT | NA | TRBV30 | NA | TRBJ2-2
CASSPVDNEKLFF | TGTGCCAGCAGCCCAGTGGATAATGAAAAACTGTTTTTT | NA | TRBV6-5 | NA | TRBJ1-4
CATQFSGANVLTF | TGTGCCACCCAGTTCTCTGGGGCCAACGTCCTGACTTTC | NA | TRBV7-3 | NA | TRBJ2-6
CASRAGPFERGGNTIYF | TGCGCCAGCAGAGCCGGTCCGTTCGAGAGGGGAGGAAACACCATATATTTT | NA | TRBV5-1 | NA | TRBJ1-3
CSARGLAGGNTIYF | TGCAGCGCCCGGGGACTGGCGGGCGGAAACACCATATATTTT | NA | TRBV29-1 | NA | TRBJ1-3
CASSPTDLEAFF | TGTGCCAGCTCACCAACCGACCTTGAAGCTTTCTTT | NA | TRBV18 | NA | TRBJ1-1
CASSEEVLLQTQHF | TGTGCCAGCAGTGAGGAGGTTCTCTTACAAACCCAGCATTTT | few | TRBV6-1 | NA | TRBJ1-5
CASSQEAENEQFF | TGCGCCAGCAGCCAAGAAGCCGAAAATGAGCAGTTCTTC | NA | TRBV4-1 | NA | TRBJ2-1
CASRQSPYNEKLFF | TGTGCCAGCAGGCAGAGCCCCTATAATGAAAAACTGTTTTTT | NA | TRBV2 | NA | TRBJ1-4
CASSETGGGAYNEQFF | TGCGCCAGCAGTGAAACGGGCGGGGGGGCGTACAATGAGCAGTTCTTC | once | TRBV10-2 | TRBD2 | TRBJ2-1
CASSLVQGAYEQYF | TGTGCCAGCAGCTTAGTACAGGGGGCCTACGAGCAGTACTTC | NA | TRBV5-4 | TRBD1 | TRBJ2-7
CASRGSGQGTSPLHF | TGTGCCAGCAGAGGTTCGGGACAGGGGACTTCACCCCTCCACTTT | NA | TRBV6-5 | TRBD1 | TRBJ1-6
CASTPGQGANTIYF | TGTGCCAGCACCCCGGGACAGGGGGCGAACACCATATATTTT | NA | TRBV6-4 | TRBD1 | TRBJ1-3
CASSQGLRGGQETQYF | TGCGCCAGCAGCCAAGGGCTCAGGGGGGGGCAAGAGACCCAGTACTTC | NA | TRBV4-3 | NA | TRBJ2-5
CASSDKGALGAFF | TGCGCCAGCAGTGATAAGGGGGCGCTTGGGGCTTTCTTT | NA | TRBV10-2 | TRBD1 | TRBJ1-1
CASSQGQNNEQFF | TGTGCCAGCAGTCAGGGACAGAACAATGAGCAGTTCTTC | NA | TRBV27 | TRBD1 | TRBJ2-1
CASSPSDFDEQYF | TGTGCCAGCTCACCCTCAGACTTCGACGAGCAGTACTTC | NA | TRBV18 | NA | TRBJ2-7
CASSLEVHEKLFF | TGTGCCAGCAGCTTGGAGGTCCATGAAAAACTGTTTTTT | NA | TRBV5-6 | NA | TRBJ1-4
CASSPGTGDNEQFF | TGCGCCAGCAGCCCCGGGACAGGGGACAATGAGCAGTTCTTC | NA | TRBV4-3 | TRBD1 | TRBJ2-1
CASSDWELAKNIQYF | TGTGCCAGCAGTGACTGGGAACTAGCCAAAAACATTCAGTACTTC | NA | TRBV2 | NA | TRBJ2-4
CAYKTPEARGEPLHF | TGCGCTTATAAGACCCCCGAGGCCCGGGGGGAGCCCCTCCACTTT | NA | TRBV5-4 | NA | TRBJ1-6
CASSPTSPLNNEQFF | TGTGCCAGCAGCCCGACTAGTCCCCTCAACAATGAGCAGTTCTTC | NA | TRBV7-2 | NA | TRBJ2-1
CSARGGSEQYF | TGCAGTGCTAGAGGGGGCTCGGAGCAGTACTTC | NA | TRBV20-1 | NA | TRBJ2-7